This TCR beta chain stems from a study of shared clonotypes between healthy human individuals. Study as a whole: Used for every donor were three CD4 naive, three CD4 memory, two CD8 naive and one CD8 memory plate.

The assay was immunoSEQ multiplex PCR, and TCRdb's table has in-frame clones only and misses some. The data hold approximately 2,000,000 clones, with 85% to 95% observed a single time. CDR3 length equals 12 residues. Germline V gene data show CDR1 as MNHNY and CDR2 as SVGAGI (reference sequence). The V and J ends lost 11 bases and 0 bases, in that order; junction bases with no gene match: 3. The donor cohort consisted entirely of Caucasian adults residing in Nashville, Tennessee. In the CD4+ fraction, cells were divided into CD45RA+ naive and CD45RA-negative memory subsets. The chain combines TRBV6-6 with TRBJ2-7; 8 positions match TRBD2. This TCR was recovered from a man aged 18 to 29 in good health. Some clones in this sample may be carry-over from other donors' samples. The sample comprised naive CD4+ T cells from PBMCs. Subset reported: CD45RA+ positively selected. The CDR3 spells CASREDSYEQYF. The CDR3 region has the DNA TGTGCCTCGCGGGAGGACTCCTACGAGCAGTACTTC.